Sequencing of this TCR beta chain was carried out in a study of T-cell memory formation after mild COVID-19. For the study at large: The study found TCR clusters largely donor specific. Broader study findings: Some responding clones appeared in pre-infection memory, suggesting cross-reactive memory joined. Shrinking CD4+ clones were chiefly CM and EM; CD8+ ones were chiefly EMRA. Whether second-wave clones peaking at day 37 were SARS-CoV-2 specific went unconfirmed.

The CDR3 spans 13 residues. Per germline, CDR1 LGHDT and CDR2 YNNKEL (reference sequence). V was clipped by 7 bases and J by 4 bases, with 13 bases between them. This clonotype was recorded once. Antigen specificity is unknown. Via MiXCR, TCRdb re-called the 5' RACE reads, giving one row per CDR3 protein. The sample has 250,000 to 300,000 distinct CDR3 sequences, around 15% seen once. The J gene is TRBJ2-5, the V gene TRBV3-1; a possible D gene is TRBD2 (5 bases). This receptor was obtained from a man aged 18 to 29 who had mild COVID-19 (a few samples of this study predate the infection). Cell type and time point are not known. The sample comprised PBMCs or a T cell subset sorted from them (not recorded which). CDR3 sequence: CASTWEGGETQYF. The CDR3 DNA follows: TGTGCCAGCACGTGGGAAGGAGGAGAGACCCAGTACTTC.